The next 16 T cell receptor beta chains were all read from a single sample in a study of cytomegalovirus exposure and HLA in healthy donors. PCR involved 60 Vbeta and 13 Jbeta primers. The data were produced by immunoSEQ multiplex PCR, yet TCRdb's version contains in-frame clones alone and is incomplete. Of 80,000 to 100,000 clones listed, 73% were seen once; the top ten hold more than 3%. Sequencing used PBMCs. These receptors all come from a man in his forties or fifties in good health and CMV-seronegative.

This rearrangement joins TRBV5-4 to TRBJ1-2; 8 nucleotides line up with TRBD1. V dropped 0 bases and J dropped 7; count of bases not matched to a gene: 8. This CDR3 is 15 amino acids long. Germline CDR1 SGHNT, CDR2 YYREEE (reference sequence). DNA for the CDR3: TGTGCCAGCAGCTTGGAGGGCAGGGGGCGCAGTGGCTACACCTTC. This sequence encodes CASSLEGRGRSGYTF.

V gene TRBV4-2 combines with J gene TRBJ2-5, with a possible D match to TRBD1 (6 bases). Germline loops: CDR1 LGHNA, CDR2 YNFKEQ. V lost 5 bases and J lost 2, with 27 bases in between. This CDR3 region has 19 residues. The CDR3 DNA reads TGTGCCAGCAGCTACGGGGTACCCGGGACAACGTCGTATCAAGAGACCCAGTACTTC. Its protein product is CASSYGVPGTTSYQETQYF.

The genes are TRBV9 and TRBJ2-7; D is possibly TRBD2 (6 bases). The germline V gene has CDR1 SGDLS and CDR2 YYNGEE. The CDR3 has 14 residues. V gave up 3 bases and J gave up 3 bases, with 13 bases separating them. The CDR3 reads CASSGAADYYEQYF. The CDR3 nucleotides are TGTGCCAGCAGCGGCGCAGCGGACTACTACGAGCAGTACTTC.

The chain has TRBV7-9 and TRBJ1-4; D is unresolved. V lost 5 bases and J lost 6, with 7 bases in between. Germline V gives CDR1 SEHNR, CDR2 FQNEAQ (reference sequence). This CDR3 is 12 amino acids long. The CDR3 spells CASSPRDEKLFF. The CDR3 DNA sequence: TGTGCCAGCAGCCCCCGTGATGAAAAACTGTTTTTT.

The J gene is TRBJ2-1, the V gene TRBV27; TRBD1 matches 8 bases. Germline V gene lookup returns CDR1 MNHEY and CDR2 SMNVEV (reference sequence). The CDR3 extends over 16 amino acids. V gave up 2 bases and J gave up 5 bases; unmatched junction bases: 8. The CDR3 region has the DNA TGTGCCAGCAGTTTAAGCCAGGGGGCGGTTCACAATGAGCAGTTCTTC. Translated, it gives CASSLSQGAVHNEQFF.

The chain uses TRBV7-3 and TRBJ2-1, with 8 bases identical to TRBD1. After removal of 0 bases from V and 6 bases from J, the junction contained 10 bases not matched to a gene. Germline V gene lookup returns CDR1 SGHTA and CDR2 FQGTGA. The CDR3 runs to 17 residues. The CDR3 loop is CASSLTGGRGRVNEQFF. CDR3 nucleotide sequence: TGTGCCAGCAGCTTAACAGGGGGCAGGGGGCGGGTCAATGAGCAGTTCTTC.

J is TRBJ2-3 and V is TRBV13; TRBD1 agrees at 7 bases. From germline, CDR1 is PRHDT and CDR2 FYEKMQ (reference sequence). Trimming took 2 bases from V and 2 from J; bases not matched to a gene: 7. The CDR3 spans 16 residues. The CDR3 bases are TGTGCCAGCAGCTTATTCCCGGGACAGTACACAGATACGCAGTATTTT. It is translated as CASSLFPGQYTDTQYF.

The chain carries TRBV11-3 and TRBJ2-3, with 10 bases that match TRBD2. Per germline, CDR1 SGHNT and CDR2 YENEEA. J was trimmed by 4 bases and V by 4 bases; bases with no gene match: 8. The CDR3 length is 16 residues. CDR3 in amino acids: CASSSASGGGPDTQYF. The CDR3 DNA reads TGTGCCAGCAGCTCGGCTAGCGGGGGCGGTCCAGATACGCAGTATTTT.

This clone was detected only a few times. The chain uses TRBV5-6 and TRBJ1-5; D is unresolved. V lost 0 bases and J 9 bases, leaving 7 bases between the germline ends. The length of the CDR3 is 12 residues. CDR1 and CDR2 (germline): SGHDT, YYEEEE. CDR3 loop: CASSLGNWPQHF. The CDR3 DNA reads TGTGCCAGCAGCTTGGGCAACTGGCCCCAGCATTTT.

The table lists this clone with a few counts. The J gene is TRBJ2-7, the V gene TRBV4-2; D not resolved. V dropped 4 bases and J dropped 3 bases, with 19 bases sitting between them. The CDR3 is made up of 16 amino acids. Germline lookup yields CDR1 LGHNA and CDR2 YNFKEQ. DNA of the CDR3: TGTGCCAGCAGCCCCGTGGGTGGTGAGACGGGCTACGAGCAGTACTTC. Its protein product is CASSPVGGETGYEQYF.

The rearrangement links TRBV12-5 to TRBJ2-3; D may be TRBD2 (6 bases). V gave up 7 bases and J gave up 1 base, with 9 bases separating them. The CDR3 length is 13 residues. Per the germline V gene, CDR1 is LGHNT and CDR2 is FRNRAP. In nucleotides, the CDR3 is TGTGCTAGTGAGTCTAGCGGCACAGATACGCAGTATTTT. It codes for CASESSGTDTQYF. The whole variable domain, filled in from reference TRBV12-5 and TRBJ2-3, reads DARVTQTPRHKVTEMGQEVTMRCQPILGHNTVFWYRQTMMQGLELLAYFRNRAPLDDSGMPKDRFSAEMPDATLATLKIQPSEPRDSAVYFCASESSGTDTQYFGPGTRLTVL.

This clone has only a few counts. This chain connects TRBV10-3 to TRBJ2-2; no reliable D call. V was shortened by 5 bases and J by 2 bases, with 3 bases between the two germline ends. The length of the CDR3 is 12 residues. CDR1 is ENHRY, CDR2 SYGVKD, per germline. The DNA for the CDR3 is TGTGCCATCAGTACAAACACCGGGGAGCTGTTTTTT. It is translated as CAISTNTGELFF.

The table lists this clone with a few counts. The DNA of the CDR3 is TGTGCCAGCAGCTGGGACAGCAGCACAGATACGCAGTATTTT. Its translation: CASSWDSSTDTQYF. V and J are TRBV7-9 and TRBJ2-3; TRBD1 matches 7 bases. Germline-derived CDR1 and CDR2 are SEHNR and FQNEAQ (reference sequence). The V gene end was trimmed by 4 bases and the J gene end by 0 bases; junction bases not matched to a gene: 1. The CDR3 runs to 14 residues.

The V call is TRBV28, the J call TRBJ1-4, with D tentatively TRBD1 (6 bases). CDR3 length: 16 residues. V was pared by 2 bases and J by 0 bases, with 10 bases between. Germline V lookup: CDR1 MDHEN, CDR2 SYDVKM. CDR3 protein: CASSLRGSSTNEKLFF. CDR3 nucleotides: TGTGCCAGCAGTTTAAGGGGGAGTTCAACTAATGAAAAACTGTTTTTT.

There are a few counts of this clone. The chain combines TRBV2 with TRBJ1-1, with TRBD1 matching over 7 bases. V gave up 6 bases and J gave up 5 bases; unmatched junction bases: 9. The V gene's germline CDR1 is SNHLY and CDR2 FYNNEI. The CDR3 length is 14 residues. Written as DNA, the CDR3 is TGTGCCAGCAGCAGCGACAGGGAACGGACTGAAGCTTTCTTT. This gives the protein CASSSDRERTEAFF.

The chain recombines TRBV4-1 with TRBJ1-5; the D gene is possibly TRBD1 (5 bases). The V end was cut by 0 bases, the J end by 6 bases, with 12 bases between. CDR1 and CDR2 (germline): MGHRA, YSYEKL. The CDR3 extends over 15 amino acids. This CDR3 reads CASSQEIQGGQPQHF. CDR3 nucleotide sequence: TGCGCCAGCAGCCAAGAGATCCAGGGTGGTCAGCCCCAGCATTTT.